This TCR beta chain originates from a study of technical replicates of blood from a few donors. The table came from immunoSEQ multiplex PCR; TCRdb's copy has only in-frame clones and leaves some out. The sample records fewer than 100,000 clones, over 85% being singletons. V shed 4 bases and J shed 7 bases, with 22 bases lying between them. Germline V gives CDR1 MNHEY, CDR2 SMNVEV (reference sequence). CDR3 length equals 17 residues. The clonotype originates from a human donor in good health. Specimen: T cells isolated from PBMCs. The chain employs TRBV27 and TRBJ1-4; D not resolved. CDR3 sequence: CASSSSAGDNLSEKLFF. CDR3 coding DNA: TGTGCCAGCAGTTCCTCTGCGGGCGATAACTTGAGTGAAAAACTGTTTTTT.